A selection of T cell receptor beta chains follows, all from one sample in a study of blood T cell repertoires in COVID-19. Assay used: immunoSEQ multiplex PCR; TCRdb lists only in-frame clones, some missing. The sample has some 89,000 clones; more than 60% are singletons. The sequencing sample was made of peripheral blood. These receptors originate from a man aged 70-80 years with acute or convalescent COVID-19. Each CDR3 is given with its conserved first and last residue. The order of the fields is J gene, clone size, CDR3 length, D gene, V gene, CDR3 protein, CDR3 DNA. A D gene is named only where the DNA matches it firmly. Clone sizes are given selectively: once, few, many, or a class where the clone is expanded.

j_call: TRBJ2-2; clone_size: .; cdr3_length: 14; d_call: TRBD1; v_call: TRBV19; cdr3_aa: CASRDRGRTGELFF; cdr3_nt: TGTGCCAGTAGGGACAGGGGGCGAACCGGGGAGCTGTTTTTT
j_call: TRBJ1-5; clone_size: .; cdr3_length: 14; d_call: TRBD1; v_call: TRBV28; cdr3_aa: CASSYRGSNQPQHF; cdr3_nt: TGTGCCAGCAGTTACAGGGGCAGCAATCAGCCCCAGCATTTT
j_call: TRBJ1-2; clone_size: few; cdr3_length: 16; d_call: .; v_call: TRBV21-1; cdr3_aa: CASSNLLTGTNYGYTF; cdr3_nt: TGTGCCAGCAGCAACCTATTGACAGGGACTAACTATGGCTACACCTTC
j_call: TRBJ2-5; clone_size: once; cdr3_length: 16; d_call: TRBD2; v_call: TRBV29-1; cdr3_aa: CSVTGLAGGLLETQYF; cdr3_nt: TGCAGCGTGACGGGACTAGCGGGGGGATTATTGGAGACCCAGTACTTC
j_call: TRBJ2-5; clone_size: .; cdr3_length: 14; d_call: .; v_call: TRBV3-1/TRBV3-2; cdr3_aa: CASSQESGEETQYF; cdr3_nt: TGTGCCAGCAGCCAAGAATCAGGGGAAGAGACCCAGTACTTC
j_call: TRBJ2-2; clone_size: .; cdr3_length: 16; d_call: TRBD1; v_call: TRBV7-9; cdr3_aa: CASSPRDREWNGELFF; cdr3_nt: TGTGCCAGCAGCCCCCGGGACAGGGAGTGGAACGGGGAGCTGTTTTTT
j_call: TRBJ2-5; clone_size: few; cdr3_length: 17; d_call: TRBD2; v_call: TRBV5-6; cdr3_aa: CASSLVGSGGLQETQYF; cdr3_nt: TGTGCCAGCAGCTTGGTGGGTAGCGGGGGGCTTCAAGAGACCCAGTACTTC
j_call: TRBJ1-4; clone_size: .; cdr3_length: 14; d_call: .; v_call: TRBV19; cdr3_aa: CASSIKHSTEKLFF; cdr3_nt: TGTGCCAGTAGTATTAAGCACAGTACCGAAAAACTGTTTTTT
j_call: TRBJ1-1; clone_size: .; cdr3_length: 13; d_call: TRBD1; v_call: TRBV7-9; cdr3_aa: CASSPGTGSDAFF; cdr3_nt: TGTGCCAGCAGTCCCGGGACAGGGTCTGACGCTTTCTTT
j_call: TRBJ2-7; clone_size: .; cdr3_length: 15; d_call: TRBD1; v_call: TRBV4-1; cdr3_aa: CASSQQTGGDYEQYF; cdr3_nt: TGCGCCAGCAGCCAACAGACAGGGGGCGACTACGAGCAGTACTTC
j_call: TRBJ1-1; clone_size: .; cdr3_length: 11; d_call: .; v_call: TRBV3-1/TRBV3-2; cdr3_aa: CASSQTGEAFF; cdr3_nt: TGTGCCAGCAGCCAAACAGGGGAAGCTTTCTTT
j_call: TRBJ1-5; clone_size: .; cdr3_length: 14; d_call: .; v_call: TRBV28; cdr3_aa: CASSRQDSYQPQHF; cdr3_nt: TGTGCCAGCAGTCGGCAGGACAGCTATCAGCCCCAGCATTTT
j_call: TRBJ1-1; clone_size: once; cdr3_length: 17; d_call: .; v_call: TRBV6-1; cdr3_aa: CASSEIRRGALNTEAFF; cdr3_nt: TGTGCCAGCAGTGAAATCCGTCGCGGGGCCCTGAACACTGAAGCTTTCTTT
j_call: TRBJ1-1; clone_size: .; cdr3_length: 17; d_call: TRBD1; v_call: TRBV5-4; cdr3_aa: CASSPGGRPSMNTEAFF; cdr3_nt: TGTGCCAGCAGCCCAGGGGGGCGTCCCTCTATGAACACTGAAGCTTTCTTT
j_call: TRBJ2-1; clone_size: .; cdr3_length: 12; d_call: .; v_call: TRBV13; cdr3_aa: CASSLTGTEQFF; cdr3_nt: TGTGCCAGCAGCTTAACCGGGACAGAGCAGTTCTTC
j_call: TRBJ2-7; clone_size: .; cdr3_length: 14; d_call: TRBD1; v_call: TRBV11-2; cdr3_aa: CASSPLGQGYEQYF; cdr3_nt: TGTGCCAGCAGCCCCCTCGGACAGGGCTACGAGCAGTACTTC
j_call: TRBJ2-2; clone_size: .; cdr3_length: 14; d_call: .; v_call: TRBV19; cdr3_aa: CASSVQANTGELFF; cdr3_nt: TGTGCCAGTAGCGTTCAGGCGAACACCGGGGAGCTGTTTTTT
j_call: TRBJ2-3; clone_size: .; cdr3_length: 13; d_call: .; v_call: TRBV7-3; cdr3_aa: CASSPRGSDTQYF; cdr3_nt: TGTGCCAGCAGCCCCCGGGGTTCAGATACGCAGTATTTT
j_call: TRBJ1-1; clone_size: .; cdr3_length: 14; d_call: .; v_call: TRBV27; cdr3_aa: CASSRSGVATEAFF; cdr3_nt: TGTGCCAGCAGCCGCTCAGGGGTGGCCACTGAAGCTTTCTTT
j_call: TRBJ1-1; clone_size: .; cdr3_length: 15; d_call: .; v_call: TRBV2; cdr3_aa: CASSRGLLMNTEAFF; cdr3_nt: TGTGCCAGCAGCCGGGGACTGCTGATGAACACTGAAGCTTTCTTT
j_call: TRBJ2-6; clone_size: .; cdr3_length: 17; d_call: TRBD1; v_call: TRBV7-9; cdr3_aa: CASSSQGQGTGANVLTF; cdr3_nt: TGTGCCAGCAGCTCCCAGGGACAGGGAACTGGGGCCAACGTCCTGACTTTC
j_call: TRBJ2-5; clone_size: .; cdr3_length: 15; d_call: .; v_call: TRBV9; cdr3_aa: CASSVGGQTWETQYF; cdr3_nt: TGTGCCAGCAGCGTAGGGGGGCAGACTTGGGAGACCCAGTACTTC
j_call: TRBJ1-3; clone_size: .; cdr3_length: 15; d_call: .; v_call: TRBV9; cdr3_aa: CASSVDQGPGNTIYF; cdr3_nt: TGTGCCAGCAGCGTAGATCAGGGGCCAGGAAACACCATATATTTT
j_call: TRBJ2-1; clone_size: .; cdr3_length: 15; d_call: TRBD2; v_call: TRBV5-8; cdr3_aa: CASSSSSGAYNEQFF; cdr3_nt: TGTGCCAGCAGCTCTTCTAGCGGGGCCTACAATGAGCAGTTCTTC
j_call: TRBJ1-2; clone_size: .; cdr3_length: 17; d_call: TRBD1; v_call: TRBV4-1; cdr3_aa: CASSQLSDRSYNYGYTF; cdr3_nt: TGCGCCAGCAGCCAACTTTCGGACAGGAGTTATAACTATGGCTACACCTTC
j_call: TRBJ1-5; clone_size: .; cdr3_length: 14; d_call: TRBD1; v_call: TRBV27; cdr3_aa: CASSFTGGSQPQHF; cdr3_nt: TGTGCCAGCAGTTTTACAGGGGGTTCTCAGCCCCAGCATTTT
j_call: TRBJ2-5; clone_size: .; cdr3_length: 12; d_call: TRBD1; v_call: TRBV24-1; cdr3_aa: CATSDPDRDQYF; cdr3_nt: TGTGCCACCAGTGACCCGGACAGGGACCAGTACTTC
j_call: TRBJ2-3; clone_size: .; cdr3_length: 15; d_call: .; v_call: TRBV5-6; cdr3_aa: CASSFKSSTGDTQYF; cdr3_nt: TGTGCCAGCAGCTTCAAGTCCTCCACGGGGGATACGCAGTATTTT
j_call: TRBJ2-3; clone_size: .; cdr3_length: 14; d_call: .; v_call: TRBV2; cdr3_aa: CASSKQGSTDTQYF; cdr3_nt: TGTGCCAGCAGTAAACAGGGTAGCACAGATACGCAGTATTTT
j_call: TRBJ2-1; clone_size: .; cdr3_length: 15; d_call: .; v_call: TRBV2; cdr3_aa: CASSTLAGDNNEQFF; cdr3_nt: TGTGCCAGCAGTACTCTTGCGGGGGACAACAATGAGCAGTTCTTC
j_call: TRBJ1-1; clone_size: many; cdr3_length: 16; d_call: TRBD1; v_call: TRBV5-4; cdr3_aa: CASSERTGGINDEAFF; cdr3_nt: TGTGCCAGCAGCGAGAGGACAGGGGGTATCAACGATGAAGCTTTCTTT
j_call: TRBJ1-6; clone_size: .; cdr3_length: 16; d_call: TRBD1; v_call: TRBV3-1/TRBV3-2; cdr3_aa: CASSQALGQGQSPLHF; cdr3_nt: TGTGCCAGCAGCCAAGCCCTCGGACAGGGTCAATCACCCCTCCACTTT
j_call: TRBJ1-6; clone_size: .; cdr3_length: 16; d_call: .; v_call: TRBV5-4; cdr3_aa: CASSLTGLRSNSPLHF; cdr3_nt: TGTGCCAGCAGCTTGACAGGCCTACGCTCGAATTCACCCCTCCACTTT
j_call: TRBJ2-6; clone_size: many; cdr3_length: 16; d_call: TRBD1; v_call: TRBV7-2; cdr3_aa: CASRVDRVSGANVLTF; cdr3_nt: TGTGCCAGCAGAGTCGACAGGGTCTCTGGGGCCAACGTCCTGACTTTC
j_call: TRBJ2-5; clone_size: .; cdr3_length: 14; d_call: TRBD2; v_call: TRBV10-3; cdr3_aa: CAISESLAGETQYF; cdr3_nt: TGTGCCATCAGTGAGTCCCTAGCGGGGGAGACCCAGTACTTC
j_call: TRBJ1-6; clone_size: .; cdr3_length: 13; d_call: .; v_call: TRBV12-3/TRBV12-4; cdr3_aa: CASSSTGRSPLHF; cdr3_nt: TGTGCCAGCAGTAGTACAGGGCGATCACCCCTCCACTTT
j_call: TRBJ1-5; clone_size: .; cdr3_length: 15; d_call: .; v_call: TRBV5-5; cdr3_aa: CASSLKLDGGQPQHF; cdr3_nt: TGTGCCAGCAGCTTGAAGTTAGACGGAGGTCAGCCCCAGCATTTT
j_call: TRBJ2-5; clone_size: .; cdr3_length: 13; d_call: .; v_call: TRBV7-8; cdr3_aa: CASSLGQQETQYF; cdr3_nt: TGTGCCAGCAGCTTAGGGCAGCAAGAGACCCAGTACTTC
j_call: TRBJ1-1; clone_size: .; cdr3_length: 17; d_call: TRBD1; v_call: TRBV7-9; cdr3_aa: CASSLAQGGAGPERAFF; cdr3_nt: TGTGCCAGCAGCTTAGCGCAAGGGGGCGCCGGGCCTGAAAGGGCTTTCTTT
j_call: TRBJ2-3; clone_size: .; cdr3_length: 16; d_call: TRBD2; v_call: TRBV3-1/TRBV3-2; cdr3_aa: CASSLRLAGGRDTQYF; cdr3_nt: TGTGCCAGCAGCCTAAGACTAGCGGGGGGGCGGGATACGCAGTATTTT
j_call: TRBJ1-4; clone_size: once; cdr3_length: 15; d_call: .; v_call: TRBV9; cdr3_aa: CASSAYTGTNEKLFF; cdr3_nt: TGTGCCAGCAGCGCCTACACAGGAACCAATGAAAAACTGTTTTTT
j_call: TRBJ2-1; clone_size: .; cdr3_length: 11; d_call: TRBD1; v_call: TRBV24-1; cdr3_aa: CATSWDSFQFF; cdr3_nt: TGTGCCACCAGTTGGGACAGTTTTCAGTTCTTC
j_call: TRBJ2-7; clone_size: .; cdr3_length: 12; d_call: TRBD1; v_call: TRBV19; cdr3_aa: CASPGQSYEQYF; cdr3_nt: TGTGCCAGTCCGGGACAGAGTTACGAGCAGTACTTC
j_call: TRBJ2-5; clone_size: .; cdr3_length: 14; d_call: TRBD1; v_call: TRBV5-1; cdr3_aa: CASSQGQGGETQYF; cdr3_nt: TGCGCCAGCAGCCAGGGACAGGGAGGAGAGACCCAGTACTTC
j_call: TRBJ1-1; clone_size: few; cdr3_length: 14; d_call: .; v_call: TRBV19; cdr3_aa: CASSIRVWATEAFF; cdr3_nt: TGTGCCAGTAGTATCAGGGTTTGGGCCACTGAAGCTTTCTTT
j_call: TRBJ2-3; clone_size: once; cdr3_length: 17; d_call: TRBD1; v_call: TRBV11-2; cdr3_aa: CASSVGQRLFSTDTQYF; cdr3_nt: TGTGCCAGCAGCGTGGGACAGAGGCTCTTCTCCACAGATACGCAGTATTTT
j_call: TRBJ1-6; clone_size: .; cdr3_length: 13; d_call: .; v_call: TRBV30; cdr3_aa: CASTESISSPLHF; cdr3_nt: TGTGCCTCGACAGAATCTATAAGTTCACCCCTCCACTTT
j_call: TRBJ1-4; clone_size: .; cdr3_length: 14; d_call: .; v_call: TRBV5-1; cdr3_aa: CASSSGGLNEKLFF; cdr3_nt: TGCGCCAGCAGCTCCGGGGGACTTAATGAAAAACTGTTTTTT
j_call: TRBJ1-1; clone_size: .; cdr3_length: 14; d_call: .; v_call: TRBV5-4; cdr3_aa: CASSLVGGTTEAFF; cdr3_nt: TGTGCCAGCAGCTTGGTCGGAGGGACGACTGAAGCTTTCTTT
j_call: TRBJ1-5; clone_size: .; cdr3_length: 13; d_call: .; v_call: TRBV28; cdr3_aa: CATNTGFNQPQHF; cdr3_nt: TGTGCCACCAATACAGGGTTCAATCAGCCCCAGCATTTT
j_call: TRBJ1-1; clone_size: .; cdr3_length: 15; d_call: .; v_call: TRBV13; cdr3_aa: CASSPRGIGNTEAFF; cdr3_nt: TGTGCCAGCAGCCCGCGAGGAATAGGGAACACTGAAGCTTTCTTT
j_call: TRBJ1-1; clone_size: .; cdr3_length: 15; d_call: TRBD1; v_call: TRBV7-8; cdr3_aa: CASSLTTGGLTEAFF; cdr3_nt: TGTGCCAGCAGCTTAACGACAGGGGGATTAACTGAAGCTTTCTTT